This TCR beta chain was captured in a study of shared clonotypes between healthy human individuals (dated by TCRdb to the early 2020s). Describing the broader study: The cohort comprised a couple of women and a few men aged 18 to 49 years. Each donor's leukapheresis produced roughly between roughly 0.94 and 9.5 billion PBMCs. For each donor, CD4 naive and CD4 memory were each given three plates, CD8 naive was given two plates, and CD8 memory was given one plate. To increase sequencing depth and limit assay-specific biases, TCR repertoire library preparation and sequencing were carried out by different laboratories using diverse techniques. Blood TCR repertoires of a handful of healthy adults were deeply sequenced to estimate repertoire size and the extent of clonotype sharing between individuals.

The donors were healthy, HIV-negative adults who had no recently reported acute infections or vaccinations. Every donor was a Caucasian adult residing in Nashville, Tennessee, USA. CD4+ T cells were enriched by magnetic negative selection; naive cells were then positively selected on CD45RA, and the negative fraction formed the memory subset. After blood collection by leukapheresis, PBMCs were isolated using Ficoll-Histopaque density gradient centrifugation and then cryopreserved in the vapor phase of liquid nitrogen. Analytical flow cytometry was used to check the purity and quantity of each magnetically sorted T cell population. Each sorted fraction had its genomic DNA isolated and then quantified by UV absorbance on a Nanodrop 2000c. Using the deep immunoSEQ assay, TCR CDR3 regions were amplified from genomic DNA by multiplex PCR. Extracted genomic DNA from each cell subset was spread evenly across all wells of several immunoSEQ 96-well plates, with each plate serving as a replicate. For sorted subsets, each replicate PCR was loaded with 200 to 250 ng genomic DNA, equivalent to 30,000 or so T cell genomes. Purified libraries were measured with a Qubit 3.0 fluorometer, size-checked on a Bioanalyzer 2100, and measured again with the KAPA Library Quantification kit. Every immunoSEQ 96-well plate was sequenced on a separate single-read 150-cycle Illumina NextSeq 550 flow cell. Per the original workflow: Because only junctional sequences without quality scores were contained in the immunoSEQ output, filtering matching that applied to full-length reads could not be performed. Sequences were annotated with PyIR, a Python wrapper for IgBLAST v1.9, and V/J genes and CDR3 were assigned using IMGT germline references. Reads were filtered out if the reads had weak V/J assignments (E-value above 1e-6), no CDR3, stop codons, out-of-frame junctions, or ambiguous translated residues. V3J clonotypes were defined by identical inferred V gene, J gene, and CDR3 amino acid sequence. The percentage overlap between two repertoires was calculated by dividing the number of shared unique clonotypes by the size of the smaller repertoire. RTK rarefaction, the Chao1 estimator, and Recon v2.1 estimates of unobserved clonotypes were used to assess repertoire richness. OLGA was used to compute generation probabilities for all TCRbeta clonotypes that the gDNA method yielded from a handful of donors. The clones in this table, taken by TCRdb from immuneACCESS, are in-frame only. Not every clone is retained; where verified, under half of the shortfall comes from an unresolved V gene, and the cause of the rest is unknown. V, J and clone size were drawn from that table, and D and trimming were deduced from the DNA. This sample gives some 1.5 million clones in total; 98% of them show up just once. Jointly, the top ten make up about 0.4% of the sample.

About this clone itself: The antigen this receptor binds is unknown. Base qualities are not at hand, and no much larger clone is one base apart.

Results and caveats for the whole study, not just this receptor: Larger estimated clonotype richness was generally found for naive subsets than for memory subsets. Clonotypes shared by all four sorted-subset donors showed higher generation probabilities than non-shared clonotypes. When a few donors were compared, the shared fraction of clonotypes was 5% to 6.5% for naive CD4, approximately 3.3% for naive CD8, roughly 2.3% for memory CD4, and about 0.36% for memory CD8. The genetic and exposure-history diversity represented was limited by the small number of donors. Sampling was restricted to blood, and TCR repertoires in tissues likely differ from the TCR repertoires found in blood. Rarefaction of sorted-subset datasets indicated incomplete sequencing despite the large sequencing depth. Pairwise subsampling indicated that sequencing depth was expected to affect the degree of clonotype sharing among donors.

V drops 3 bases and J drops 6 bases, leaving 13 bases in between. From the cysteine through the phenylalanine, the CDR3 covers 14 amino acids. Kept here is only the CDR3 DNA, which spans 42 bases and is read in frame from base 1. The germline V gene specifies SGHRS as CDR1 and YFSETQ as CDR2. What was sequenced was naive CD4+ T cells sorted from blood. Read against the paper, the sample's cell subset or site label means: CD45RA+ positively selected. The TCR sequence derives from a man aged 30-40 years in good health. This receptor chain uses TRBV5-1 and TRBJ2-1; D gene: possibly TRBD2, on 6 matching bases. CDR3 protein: CASSSGTLTNEQFF. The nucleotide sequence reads TGCGCCAGCAGCTCGGGGACTCTCACCAATGAGCAGTTCTTC.